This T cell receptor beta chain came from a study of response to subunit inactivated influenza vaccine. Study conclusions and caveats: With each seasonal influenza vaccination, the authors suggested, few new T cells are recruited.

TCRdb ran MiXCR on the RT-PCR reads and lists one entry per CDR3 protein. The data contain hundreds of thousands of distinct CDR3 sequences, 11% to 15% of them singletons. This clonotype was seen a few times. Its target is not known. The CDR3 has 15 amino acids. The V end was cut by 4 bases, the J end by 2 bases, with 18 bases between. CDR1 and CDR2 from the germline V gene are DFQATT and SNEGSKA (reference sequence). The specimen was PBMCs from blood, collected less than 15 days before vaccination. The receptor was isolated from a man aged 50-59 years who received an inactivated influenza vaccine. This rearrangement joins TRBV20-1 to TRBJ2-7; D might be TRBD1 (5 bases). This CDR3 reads CSATGNYPRAYEQYF. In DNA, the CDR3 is TGCAGTGCTACCGGAAATTACCCCAGGGCCTACGAGCAGTACTTC.